These 6 T cell receptor beta chains came from one sample sequenced in a study of blood T cell repertoires in COVID-19. Assay used: immunoSEQ multiplex PCR; TCRdb lists only in-frame clones, some missing. This table holds around 100,000 clones, about 80% found once. Sequenced input: peripheral blood. The receptors were gathered from a man between 65 and 85 years old with active or convalescent COVID-19.

This clone appeared a few times. The V gene is TRBV11-2, the J gene TRBJ2-7; D possibly corresponds to TRBD2 (5 bases). The V end lost 2 bases, the J end lost 3 bases, and 14 bases lay between the germline ends. Per the germline V gene, CDR1 is SGHAT and CDR2 is FQNNGV. This CDR3 is 15 amino acids long. The CDR3 is CASSLFPGSLYEQYF. CDR3 bases: TGTGCCAGCAGCTTATTCCCGGGGTCGCTCTACGAGCAGTACTTC.

The CDR3 bases are TGTGCCTGGAGTGGAATCGGGGGGAATCAGCCCCAGCATTTT. As protein: CAWSGIGGNQPQHF. The rearrangement joins TRBV30 to TRBJ1-5, with D perhaps matching TRBD1 (5 bases). There are 14 residues in the CDR3. Germline values: CDR1 GTSNPN, CDR2 SVGIG (reference sequence). V lost 1 base and J 4 bases, leaving 11 bases between the germline ends.

This clone was seen more than once but under ten times. The J gene is TRBJ2-1, the V gene TRBV27; TRBD2 agrees at 11 bases. From germline, CDR1 is MNHEY and CDR2 SMNVEV (reference sequence). The CDR3 loop spans 15 amino acids. The V gene end was trimmed by 6 bases and the J gene end by 7 bases; junction bases not matched to a gene: 8. The CDR3 DNA reads TGTGCCAGCAGCTCTCTAGCGGGAGGAGGTAATGAGCAGTTCTTC. This codes for CASSSLAGGGNEQFF.

The V and J genes are TRBV5-6 and TRBJ2-7; maybe TRBD2 (6 bases). V dropped 0 bases and J dropped 4 bases, with 14 bases sitting between them. The CDR3 sequence is 15 residues long. CDR1 and CDR2 from the germline V gene are SGHDT and YYEEEE. In DNA, the CDR3 is TGTGCCAGCAGCTTGGCCGGGGCAGGGAGGTACGAGCAGTACTTC. This translates into CASSLAGAGRYEQYF.

V and J are TRBV6-5 and TRBJ2-1; 12 nucleotides align to TRBD2. With 5 bases clipped from V and 4 bases from J, the junction kept 3 bases outside the gene matches. The CDR3 consists of 15 residues. In germline, CDR1 is MNHEY, CDR2 SVGAGI. The DNA of the CDR3 is TGTGCCAGCAGTCTCGGACTAGCGGGGTACAATGAGCAGTTCTTC. Amino acids: CASSLGLAGYNEQFF.

This clone has just a few counts. The chain links TRBV5-1 to TRBJ2-7, with TRBD2 as a possible D gene (6 bases). There are 14 residues in the CDR3. Germline loops: CDR1 SGHRS, CDR2 YFSETQ. Trimming removed 1 base at V and 2 bases at J, with 10 bases between. CDR3: CASSLRGEAYEQYF. CDR3 DNA: TGCGCCAGCAGCTTGCGCGGGGAGGCCTACGAGCAGTACTTC.